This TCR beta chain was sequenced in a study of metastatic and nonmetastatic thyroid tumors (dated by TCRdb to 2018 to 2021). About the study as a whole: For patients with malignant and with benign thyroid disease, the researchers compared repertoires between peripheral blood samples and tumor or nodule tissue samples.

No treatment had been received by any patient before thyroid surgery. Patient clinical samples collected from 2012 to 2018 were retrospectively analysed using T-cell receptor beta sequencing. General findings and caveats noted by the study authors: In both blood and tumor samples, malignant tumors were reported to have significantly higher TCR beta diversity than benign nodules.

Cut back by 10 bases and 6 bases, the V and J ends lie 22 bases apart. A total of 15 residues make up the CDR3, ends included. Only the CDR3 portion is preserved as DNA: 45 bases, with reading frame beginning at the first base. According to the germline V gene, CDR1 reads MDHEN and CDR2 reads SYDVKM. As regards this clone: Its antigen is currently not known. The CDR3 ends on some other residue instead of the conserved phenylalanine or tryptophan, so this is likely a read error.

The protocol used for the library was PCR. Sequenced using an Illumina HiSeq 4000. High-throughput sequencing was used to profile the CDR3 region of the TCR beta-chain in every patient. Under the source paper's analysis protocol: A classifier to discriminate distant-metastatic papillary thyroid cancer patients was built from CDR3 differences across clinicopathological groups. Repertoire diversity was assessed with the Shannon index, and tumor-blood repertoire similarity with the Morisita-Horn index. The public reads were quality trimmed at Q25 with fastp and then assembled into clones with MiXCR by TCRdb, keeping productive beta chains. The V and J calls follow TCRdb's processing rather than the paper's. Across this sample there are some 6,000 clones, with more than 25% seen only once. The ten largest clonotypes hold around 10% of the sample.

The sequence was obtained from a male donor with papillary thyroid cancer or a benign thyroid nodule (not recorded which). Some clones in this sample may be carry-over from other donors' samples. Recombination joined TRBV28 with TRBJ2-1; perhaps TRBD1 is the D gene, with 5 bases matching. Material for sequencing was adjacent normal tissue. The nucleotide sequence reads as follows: TGTGCCACCCGCACCCCGCGCAGGGCGTCCAATGAGCAGTTCTTA. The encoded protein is CATRTPRRASNEQFL.